The clone carrying this T cell receptor beta chain was seen a handful of times. The antigen is unknown. RNA transcripts served as the template for amplifying TCR beta CDR3 regions. HTBI primers were used for first-round RT-PCR of the TCR CDR3. From the multiplex PCR reads, TCRdb called clonotypes with MiXCR, one entry per CDR3 protein. The sample shows roughly 330,000 distinct CDR3 sequences, approximately 16% of them seen only once. This entry is derived from a study of T cells in Graves' hyperthyroidism and ophthalmopathy. Whole-study results and caveats: Most clonotypes that expanded in the thyroid above 0.001 also showed up in blood.

This CDR3 region has 17 residues. V lost 0 bases, J lost 4 bases, and 16 bases lay in between. CDR1 is SGHDN and CDR2 is FVKESK in the germline V gene. The chain employs TRBV14 and TRBJ2-1; D perhaps matches TRBD2 (7 bases). The sequence was collected from a young man with Graves' hyperthyroidism. Specimen: blood. The CDR3 bases are TGTGCCAGCAGCCAAGAAGGGGGGGGGACACCTTACAATGAGCAGTTCTTC. Translated: CASSQEGGGTPYNEQFF.